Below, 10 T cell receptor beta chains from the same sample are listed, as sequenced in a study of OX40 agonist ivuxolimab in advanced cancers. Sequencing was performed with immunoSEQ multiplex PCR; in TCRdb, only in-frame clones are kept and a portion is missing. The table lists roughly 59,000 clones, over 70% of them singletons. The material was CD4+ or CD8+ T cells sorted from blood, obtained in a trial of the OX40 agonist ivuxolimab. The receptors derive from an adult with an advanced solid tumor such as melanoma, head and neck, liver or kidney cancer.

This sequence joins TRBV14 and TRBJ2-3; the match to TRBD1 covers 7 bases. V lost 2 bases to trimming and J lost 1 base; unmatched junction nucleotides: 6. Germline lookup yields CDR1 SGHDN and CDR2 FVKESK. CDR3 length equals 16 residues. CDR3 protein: CASSQYKGAGTDTQYF. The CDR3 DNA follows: TGTGCCAGCAGCCAATATAAGGGGGCGGGCACAGATACGCAGTATTTT.

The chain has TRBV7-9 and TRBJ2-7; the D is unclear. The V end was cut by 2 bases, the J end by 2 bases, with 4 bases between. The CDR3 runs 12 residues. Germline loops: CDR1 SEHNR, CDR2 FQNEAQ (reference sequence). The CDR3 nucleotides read TGTGCCAGCAGCTTAACCCCCTACGAGCAGTACTTC. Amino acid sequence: CASSLTPYEQYF.

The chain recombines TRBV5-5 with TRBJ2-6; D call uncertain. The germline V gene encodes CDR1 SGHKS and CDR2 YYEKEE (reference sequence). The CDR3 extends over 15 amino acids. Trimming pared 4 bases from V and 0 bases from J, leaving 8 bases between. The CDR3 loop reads CASSRVSSGANVLTF. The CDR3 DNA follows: TGTGCCAGCAGCCGTGTCAGCTCTGGGGCCAACGTCCTGACTTTC.

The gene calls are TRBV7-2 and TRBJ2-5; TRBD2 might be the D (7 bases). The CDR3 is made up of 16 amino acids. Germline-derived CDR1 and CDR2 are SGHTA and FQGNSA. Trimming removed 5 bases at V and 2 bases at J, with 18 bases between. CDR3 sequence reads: CASSSDGGPGQETQYF. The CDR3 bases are TGTGCCAGCAGCAGCGACGGGGGGCCCGGTCAAGAGACCCAGTACTTC.

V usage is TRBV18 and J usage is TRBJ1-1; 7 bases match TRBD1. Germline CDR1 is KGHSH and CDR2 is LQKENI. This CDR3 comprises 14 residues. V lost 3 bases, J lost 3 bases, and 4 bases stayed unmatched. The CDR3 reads CASSPGQRDTEAFF. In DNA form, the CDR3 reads TGTGCCAGCTCACCGGGACAGAGGGACACTGAAGCTTTCTTT.

The CDR3 region is CASAGGRGDTQYF. The CDR3 nucleotides are TGTGCCAGCGCGGGAGGCCGCGGAGATACGCAGTATTTT. The genes are TRBV11-3 and TRBJ2-3; 8 bases are a match to TRBD2. The CDR3 loop spans 13 amino acids. Germline V lookup: CDR1 SGHNT, CDR2 YENEEA. Germline trimming cut 8 bases from V and 5 bases from J; bases unmatched to any gene: 6.

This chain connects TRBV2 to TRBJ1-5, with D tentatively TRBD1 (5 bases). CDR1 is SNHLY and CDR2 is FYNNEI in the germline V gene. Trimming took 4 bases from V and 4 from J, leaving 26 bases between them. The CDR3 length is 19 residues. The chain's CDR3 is CASSGRGVSPGGVNQPQHF. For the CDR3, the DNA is TGTGCCAGCAGTGGCCGGGGCGTTTCTCCGGGAGGAGTGAATCAGCCCCAGCATTTT.

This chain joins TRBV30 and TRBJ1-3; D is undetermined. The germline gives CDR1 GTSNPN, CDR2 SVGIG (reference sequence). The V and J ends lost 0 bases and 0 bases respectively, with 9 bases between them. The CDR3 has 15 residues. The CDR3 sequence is CAWSVDTASGNTIYF. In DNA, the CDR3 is TGTGCCTGGAGTGTAGATACAGCCTCTGGAAACACCATATATTTT.

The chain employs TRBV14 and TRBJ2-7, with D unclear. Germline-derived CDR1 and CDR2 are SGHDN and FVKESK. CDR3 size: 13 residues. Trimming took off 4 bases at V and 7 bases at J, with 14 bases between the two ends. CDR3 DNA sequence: TGTGCCAGCAGCCTCGACTGGGTCGGGGAGCAGTACTTC. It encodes CASSLDWVGEQYF. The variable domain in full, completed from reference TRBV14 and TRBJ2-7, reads EAGVTQFPSHSVIEKGQTVTLRCDPISGHDNLYWYRRVMGKEIKFLLHFVKESKQDESGMPNNRFLAERTGGTYSTLKVQPAELEDSGVYFCASSLDWVGEQYFGPGTRLTVT.

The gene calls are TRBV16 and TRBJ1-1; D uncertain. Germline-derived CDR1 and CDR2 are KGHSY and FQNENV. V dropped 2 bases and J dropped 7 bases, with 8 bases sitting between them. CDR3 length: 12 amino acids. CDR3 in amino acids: CASSQGRYEAFF. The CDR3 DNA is TGTGCCAGCAGCCAAGGGCGCTATGAAGCTTTCTTT.